Sequencing of this T cell receptor beta chain was carried out in a study of blood T cells in healthy people across ages. Donors ranged from about 6 to 95 years old and were healthy Caucasians in Russia. This CDR3 is built from 13 residues. V lost 6 bases to trimming and J lost 0 bases, with 8 bases between them. The germline V gene has CDR1 MNHNY and CDR2 SVGAGI (reference sequence). PCR was performed a second time for about 6 to 12 cycles using a sample-barcoded 5' primer and a J-beta primer mix. Every cDNA was tagged by a template-switch adaptor with 12 random nucleotides. TCRdb re-derived calls from the 5' RACE reads in MiXCR, one entry per CDR3 protein. The sample has 800,000 to 1,300,000 distinct CDR3 sequences, under 30% seen once. This clonotype was counted a few times. These same data were also listed under a study on T cells of mothers and their children. Per that study: Donors were three healthy Caucasian mothers and their six children.

The TCR originated in a girl aged 2 to 9 in good health. The chain employs TRBV6-6 and TRBJ1-1, with unresolved D. The sample consisted of blood. The CDR3 sequence: CASSHALNTEAFF. The DNA for the CDR3 is TGTGCCAGCAGCCATGCCCTGAACACTGAAGCTTTCTTT.